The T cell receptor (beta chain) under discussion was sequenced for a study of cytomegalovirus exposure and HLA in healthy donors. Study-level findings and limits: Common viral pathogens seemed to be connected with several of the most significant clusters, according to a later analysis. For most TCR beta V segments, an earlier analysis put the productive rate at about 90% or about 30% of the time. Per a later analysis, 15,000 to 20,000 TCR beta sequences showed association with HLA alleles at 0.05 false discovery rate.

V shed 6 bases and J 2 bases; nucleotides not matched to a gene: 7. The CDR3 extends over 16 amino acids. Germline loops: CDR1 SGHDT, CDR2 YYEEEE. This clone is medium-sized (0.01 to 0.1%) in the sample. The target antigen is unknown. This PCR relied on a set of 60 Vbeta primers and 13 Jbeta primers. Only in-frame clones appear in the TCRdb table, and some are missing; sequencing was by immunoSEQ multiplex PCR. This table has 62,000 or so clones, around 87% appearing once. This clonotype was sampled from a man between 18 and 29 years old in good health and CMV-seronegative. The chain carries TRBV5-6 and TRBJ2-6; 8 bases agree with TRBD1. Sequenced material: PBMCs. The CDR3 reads CASNGQGETGANVLTF. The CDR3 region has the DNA TGTGCCAGCAACGGACAGGGCGAAACTGGGGCCAACGTCCTGACTTTC.